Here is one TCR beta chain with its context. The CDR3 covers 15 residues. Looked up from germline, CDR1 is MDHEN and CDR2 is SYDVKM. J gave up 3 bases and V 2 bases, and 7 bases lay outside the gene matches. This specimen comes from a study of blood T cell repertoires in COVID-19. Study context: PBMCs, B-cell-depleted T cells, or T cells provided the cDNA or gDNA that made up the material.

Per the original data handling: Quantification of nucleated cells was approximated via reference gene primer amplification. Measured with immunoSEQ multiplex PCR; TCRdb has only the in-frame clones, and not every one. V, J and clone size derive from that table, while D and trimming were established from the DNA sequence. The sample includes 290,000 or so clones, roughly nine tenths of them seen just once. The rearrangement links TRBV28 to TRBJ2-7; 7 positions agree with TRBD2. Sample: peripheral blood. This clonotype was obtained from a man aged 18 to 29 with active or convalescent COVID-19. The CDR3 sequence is CASSLTGREGYEQYF. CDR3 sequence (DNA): TGTGCCAGCAGTTTAACGGGGAGGGAGGGCTACGAGCAGTACTTC. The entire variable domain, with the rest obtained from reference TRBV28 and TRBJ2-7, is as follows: DVKVTQSSRYLVKRTGEKVFLECVQDMDHENMFWYRQDPGLGLRLIYFSYDVKMKEKGDIPEGYSVSREKKERFSLILESASTNQTSMYLCASSLTGREGYEQYFGPGTRLTVT.